This TCR beta chain was captured by sequencing in a study of blood T cell repertoires in COVID-19. Overall study: Researchers got acute and convalescent COVID-19 samples from the United States, Italy and Spain. T cells, B-cell-depleted T cells, or PBMCs provided the cDNA or gDNA that served as material.

This clone was seen a few times. This CDR3 comprises 14 residues. After removal of 2 bases from V and 4 bases from J, the junction contained 4 bases not matched to a gene. In germline, CDR1 is ENHRY, CDR2 SYGVKD. Original data processing: Estimated nucleated cell counts came from reference gene primer amplification. The table came from immunoSEQ multiplex PCR; TCRdb's copy has only in-frame clones and leaves some out. The D gene and trimming were derived from the DNA, and the V and J assignments and clone size from that table. The sample contains approximately 73,000 clones, roughly 86% of which appear only once.

The clonotype originates from a woman in her sixties or seventies with acute or convalescent COVID-19. The chain couples TRBV10-3 to TRBJ1-2, with 7 bases that match TRBD1. The sequenced sample consisted of peripheral blood. DNA for the CDR3: TGTGCCATCAGTGAGCCGGGGACAGCCTATGGCTACACCTTC. It encodes CAISEPGTAYGYTF.